The text below deals with one T cell receptor (beta chain). Its antigen is as yet unknown. The protocol was immunoSEQ multiplex PCR, while the TCRdb copy is restricted to in-frame clones and leaves out a portion. The table has approximately 82,000 clones, about 83% seen once. The data are from a study of radiotherapy plus CTLA-4 blockade in lung cancer. Background on the study: Patients showed objective responses in roughly 18% of cases, and disease control was achieved by less than 35%. Regarding the study as a whole: Once radiotherapy plus ipilimumab had been given, TCR clones derived from tumor expanded in blood.

This sequence originates from a human donor with non-small cell lung cancer that progressed on radiotherapy plus ipilimumab. This sample comprised peripheral blood, obtained from a patient treated with radiotherapy plus ipilimumab.

CDR3 bases: TGTGCCAGCGGTGGCGGGACAGGTACCTACGAGCAGTACTTC. As protein: CASGGGTGTYEQYF. V and J are TRBV6-1 and TRBJ2-7; 8 nucleotides align to TRBD1. CDR1 is MNHNS, CDR2 SASEGT, per germline. The junction had 8 bases not matched to a gene; V was cut back by 8 bases and J by 2 bases. This CDR3 has 14 residues.